This record concerns one T cell receptor beta chain sequence. Its matching antigen is unknown. The sample is drawn from a study of cytomegalovirus exposure and HLA in healthy donors. Study findings and constraints: It was taken for granted in presence/absence analyses that sequencing depth across donors was roughly uniform. The study listed approximately 160 cytomegalovirus-associated TCR beta chains. Within a later analysis, the majority of CMV-associated TCR beta chains appeared HLA-restricted.

V lost 5 bases and J lost 3, with 14 bases in between. CDR3 length: 14 residues. In germline, CDR1 is SNHLY, CDR2 FYNNEI. PCR employed 60 Vbeta and 13 Jbeta primers. Sequencing used immunoSEQ multiplex PCR; TCRdb keeps in-frame clones, though not all of them. Counted here are under 150,000 clones, 75% to 80% occurring once; the ten biggest clones make up around 5.8%. The chain combines TRBV2 with TRBJ2-7; maybe TRBD1 (5 bases). What was sequenced was PBMCs. The sequence came from a woman in her thirties or forties in good health and CMV-seronegative. CDR3 DNA: TGTGCCAGCAGTAGATCAGGGCTGGGCTACGAGCAGTACTTC. Residues: CASSRSGLGYEQYF.